The following is a T cell receptor (beta chain) sequence with its context. The repertoire was sequenced with immunoSEQ multiplex PCR; TCRdb's copy has only in-frame clones and lacks some. The table includes approximately 92,000 clones, 85% to 95% detected once. The data originate from a study of T cell changes during pregnancy in multiple sclerosis. Trimming shortened V by 4 bases and J by 2 bases, and 15 bases separated the two germline ends. CDR1 and CDR2 from the germline V gene are MNHNS and SASEGT. The CDR3 sequence is 15 residues long. The chain is built from TRBV6-1 and TRBJ2-7; TRBD2 might be the D (5 bases). The sequence derives from a female donor with multiple sclerosis, enrolled in a pregnancy study. The sequenced sample was peripheral blood, obtained in the first trimester of pregnancy. The CDR3 nucleotides read TGTGCCAGCAGTGTGGAGGTACCTGAGACCTACGAGCAGTACTTC. This gives the protein CASSVEVPETYEQYF.